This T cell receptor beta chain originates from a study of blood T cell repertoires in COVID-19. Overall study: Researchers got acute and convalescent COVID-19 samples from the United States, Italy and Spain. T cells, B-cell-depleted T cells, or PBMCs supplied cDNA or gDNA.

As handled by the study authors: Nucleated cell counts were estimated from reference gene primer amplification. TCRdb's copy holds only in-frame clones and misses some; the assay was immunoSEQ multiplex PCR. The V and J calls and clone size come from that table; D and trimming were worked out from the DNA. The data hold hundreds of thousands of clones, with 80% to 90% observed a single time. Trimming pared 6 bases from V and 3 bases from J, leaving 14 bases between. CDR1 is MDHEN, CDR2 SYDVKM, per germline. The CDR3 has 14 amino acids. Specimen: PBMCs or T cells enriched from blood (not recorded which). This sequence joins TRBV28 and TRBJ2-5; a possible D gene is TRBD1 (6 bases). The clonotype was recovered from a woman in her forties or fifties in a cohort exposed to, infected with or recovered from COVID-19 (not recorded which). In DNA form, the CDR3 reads TGTGCCAGCAGCTCCCTTGGGGACAAAGAGACCCAGTACTTC. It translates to CASSSLGDKETQYF.